This TCR beta chain was sequenced for a study of early stage breast cancer tumors. Study as a whole: Most invasive tumors, about 80% of the 16, were ER+/PR+/HER2-. Each sample averaged around 9.2-fold read coverage.

The protocol was immunoSEQ multiplex PCR, while the TCRdb copy is restricted to in-frame clones and leaves out a portion. The sample consists of approximately 39,000 clones, 70% to 85% of them appearing once. A note on this clone: Its antigen is not identified.

Germline V gene lookup returns CDR1 MDHEN and CDR2 SYDVKM. Trimming removed 4 bases from V and 0 bases from J; junction bases left unmatched: 4. The CDR3 length is 17 residues. Findings and limits, study-wide: Unsorted bulk genomic DNA sequencing lacked pairing and functional marker data. In 14 of 16 patients, blood comparison separated tumor from normal breast.

The specimen was blood. The clonotype comes from a person in their sixties or seventies with breast cancer. The rearrangement joins TRBV28 to TRBJ2-3; 13 positions agree with TRBD2. CDR3 bases: TGTGCCAGCAGTTCCGGACTAGCGGGAGTTAGCACAGATACGCAGTATTTT. This translates into CASSSGLAGVSTDTQYF.